These T cell receptor beta chains were read from a single sample in a study of blood T cell repertoires in COVID-19. Assay: immunoSEQ multiplex PCR; the TCRdb copy retains only in-frame clones and omits some. Here the sample spans tens of thousands of clones, around four fifths being singletons. Sequencing was performed on peripheral blood. These receptors were obtained from a man younger than 45 with COVID-19, enrolled during active disease. Both conserved end residues are part of each CDR3.

>TRBV27|14
CASSFGTSSNEQFF
>TRBV27|13
CASSPNTNTEAFF
>TRBV18|14
CASSQSGTGVEQYF
>TRBV2|16
CASMGLGGFSGNTIYF
>TRBV27|15
CASSLEFFGNYGYTF
>TRBV27|14
CASSLATLTGELFF
>TRBV7-9|15
CASSSWDRSLPGYTF
>TRBV6-5|14
CASISGREYTEAFF
>TRBV9|13
CASSGQGSTEAFF
>TRBV30|15
CAWLPRGAGANVLTF
>TRBV2|14
CASRRRGGADEQFF
>TRBV7-8|15
CASSPQGAGITEAFF
>TRBV5-6|13
CASSLARTQPQHF
>TRBV6-5|16
CASSYLGRGSIPEAFF
>TRBV6-4|15
CASSETSGGQETQYF
>TRBV30|13
CAGGRADSYEQYF
>TRBV30|16
CAWRPVWIRGTDTQYF
>TRBV7-2|15
CASSASRGMNTEAFF
>TRBV4-2|15
CASSHSGTGTYEQYF
>TRBV25-1|14
CASSESGPSLGYTF
>TRBV2|13
CASSQGQGNTIYF
>TRBV27|14
CASSSTGYDSPLHF